The 22 T cell receptor beta chains in this list originate from one sample, sequenced in a study of blood T cell repertoires in COVID-19. Profiling relied on immunoSEQ multiplex PCR, and the TCRdb table lists in-frame clones only, not all of them. Among 250,000 to 300,000 clones listed, nearly 90% were seen once. Sequences were obtained from peripheral blood. The source of these receptors is a woman between 55 and 75 years old with COVID-19, enrolled during active disease.

The chain is built from TRBV6-5 and TRBJ1-6; 9 nucleotides match TRBD1. This CDR3 has 14 residues. The trim removed 6 bases at V and 9 bases at J, leaving 6 bases unmatched. CDR1 and CDR2 from the germline V gene are MNHEY and SVGAGI. Here the CDR3 reads CASSRDREGSPLHF. The CDR3 nucleotides are TGTGCCAGCAGCCGGGACAGGGAAGGTTCACCCCTCCACTTT.

The genes are TRBV6-5 and TRBJ2-1; D is perhaps TRBD2 (6 bases). Germline loops: CDR1 MNHEY, CDR2 SVGAGI. The ends were cut back, 4 bases at V and 4 bases at J, with 14 bases in the middle. CDR3 length: 15 amino acids. The CDR3 DNA reads as TGTGCCAGCAGTTTCGGGACTGGGGGGTACAATGAGCAGTTCTTC. It specifies CASSFGTGGYNEQFF.

The rearrangement uses TRBV12-3 or TRBV12-4 and TRBJ1-1; weak D call: TRBD1 (5 bases). The CDR3 covers 13 residues. V was shortened by 1 base and J by 7 bases, with 10 bases between the two germline ends. The CDR3 reads CASSLGGWGEAFF. The CDR3 region has the DNA TGTGCCAGCAGTTTAGGGGGCTGGGGTGAAGCTTTCTTT.

The rearrangement uses TRBV2 and TRBJ2-5; TRBD1 might be the D (5 bases). V shed 8 bases and J shed 2 bases, with 9 bases lying between them. This CDR3 spans 12 amino acids. Germline lookup yields CDR1 SNHLY and CDR2 FYNNEI. CDR3 DNA: TGTGCCAGCTGGGGCCGGCAAGAGACCCAGTACTTC. Translation gives CASWGRQETQYF.

This sequence joins TRBV6-5 and TRBJ2-7, with TRBD1 identical over 11 bases. Looked up from germline, CDR1 is MNHEY and CDR2 is SVGAGI. CDR3 length: 12 residues. Trimming took 8 bases from V and 6 from J; bases not matched to a gene: 3. CDR3 nucleotides: TGTGCCAGCGGACAGGGGGCGGGCGAGCAGTACTTC. Amino acids: CASGQGAGEQYF.

This chain joins TRBV5-5 and TRBJ2-1; 12 bases match TRBD1. Germline CDR1 is SGHKS and CDR2 is YYEKEE (reference sequence). Losses at the gene ends were 5 bases for V and 9 bases for J; bases not matched to a gene: 9. This CDR3 comprises 15 residues. This CDR3 is CASRGLGTGGSEQFF. In DNA, the CDR3 is TGTGCCAGCAGGGGACTCGGGACAGGGGGCAGTGAGCAGTTCTTC.

This clone was detected only a few times. The rearrangement links TRBV6-5 to TRBJ1-1, with no clear D. From germline, CDR1 is MNHEY and CDR2 SVGAGI. This CDR3 contains 16 residues. The V end lost 2 bases, the J end lost 0 bases, and 13 bases lay between the germline ends. In DNA, the CDR3 is TGTGCCAGCAGTTACCGGCAGGCGCCCGTGAACACTGAAGCTTTCTTT. It yields the protein CASSYRQAPVNTEAFF.

The rearrangement joins TRBV5-4 to TRBJ1-1; possible D gene TRBD1, 5 bases. Germline-derived CDR1 and CDR2 are SGHNT and YYREEE (reference sequence). This CDR3 spans 13 amino acids. Trimming removed 2 bases from V and 4 bases from J, with 9 bases in between. DNA for the CDR3: TGTGCCAGCAGCTTTTGGGGCGGCACTGAAGCTTTCTTT. Amino acids: CASSFWGGTEAFF.

The chain is built from TRBV11-2 and TRBJ1-5, with D possibly TRBD1 on 5 matching bases. Trimming shortened V by 5 bases and J by 3 bases, and 11 bases separated the two germline ends. This CDR3 has 14 amino acids. Germline V lookup: CDR1 SGHAT, CDR2 FQNNGV. The CDR3 region is CASSATGVNQPQHF. CDR3 bases: TGTGCCAGCAGCGCAACAGGTGTCAATCAGCCCCAGCATTTT.

The chain carries TRBV7-9 and TRBJ2-5; possibly TRBD1 for D (7 bases). Germline V CDR1 and CDR2: SEHNR, FQNEAQ (reference sequence). The CDR3 loop spans 17 amino acids. Trimming removed 4 bases at V and 0 bases at J, with 18 bases between. CDR3 residues: CASSWTGISGDQETQYF. In DNA form, the CDR3 reads TGTGCCAGCAGCTGGACAGGCATTTCGGGGGACCAAGAGACCCAGTACTTC. The full variable domain, rest sourced from reference TRBV7-9 and TRBJ2-5, is DTGVSQNPRHKITKRGQNVTFRCDPISEHNRLYWYRQTLGQGPEFLTYFQNEAQLEKSRLLSDRFSAERPKGSFSTLEIQRTEQGDSAMYLCASSWTGISGDQETQYFGPGTRLLVL.

This rearrangement joins TRBV27 to TRBJ2-1, with TRBD1 identical over 7 bases. J gave up 4 bases and V 7 bases, and 7 bases lay outside the gene matches. Germline CDR1 and CDR2: MNHEY and SMNVEV (reference sequence). The CDR3 runs to 14 residues. The CDR3 coding sequence is TGTGCCAGCACAAGGACAGGCCTTTACAATGAGCAGTTCTTC. Its translation: CASTRTGLYNEQFF.

V is TRBV27 and J is TRBJ1-6, with 9 bases matching TRBD1. The V gene end was trimmed by 9 bases and the J gene end by 7 bases; junction bases not matched to a gene: 13. CDR3 length equals 16 residues. Germline-derived CDR1 and CDR2 are MNHEY and SMNVEV (reference sequence). DNA of the CDR3: TGTGCCAGTTCGTCCACCGGGACAGGGCTAAATTCACCCCTCCACTTT. Residues: CASSSTGTGLNSPLHF.

The genes are TRBV10-2 and TRBJ2-1, with 9 bases lining up with TRBD2. From germline, CDR1 is WSHSY and CDR2 SAAADI. This CDR3 region has 17 residues. CDR3: CATQGARGRGGPNEQFF. The CDR3 DNA reads TGCGCAACCCAGGGTGCGAGGGGGCGGGGGGGCCCCAATGAGCAGTTCTTC.

V gene TRBV19 combines with J gene TRBJ2-3, with 8 bases identical to TRBD1. V shed 5 bases and J 4 bases; nucleotides not matched to a gene: 8. The CDR3 contains 15 residues. CDR1 and CDR2 (germline): LNHDA, SQIVND (reference sequence). The CDR3 spells CASSPRTGLPDTQYF. In DNA form, the CDR3 reads TGTGCCAGTAGTCCTCGGACAGGGCTCCCAGATACGCAGTATTTT.

This chain joins TRBV30 and TRBJ2-3, with a tentative D call TRBD1 (6 bases). CDR1 is GTSNPN, CDR2 SVGIG, per germline (reference sequence). The CDR3 length is 14 residues. Trimming cost V 2 bases and J 5 bases, with 14 bases left between them. CDR3 bases: TGTGCCTGGAGTCTGGGACATACGGTAGATACGCAGTATTTT. This gives the protein CAWSLGHTVDTQYF. The whole variable domain, remainder taken from reference TRBV30 and TRBJ2-3, is SQTIHQWPATLVQPVGSPLSLECTVEGTSNPNLYWYRQAAGRGLQLLFYSVGIGQISSEVPQNLSASRPQDRQFILSSKKLLLSDSGFYLCAWSLGHTVDTQYFGPGTRLTVL.

The chain recombines TRBV12-3 or TRBV12-4 with TRBJ1-6, with 7 positions matching TRBD1. Losses at the gene ends were 6 bases for V and 9 bases for J; bases not matched to a gene: 5. This CDR3 comprises 13 residues. In DNA, the CDR3 is TGTGCCAGCAGGGTCGACAGGGTTTCACCCCTCCACTTT. Translated: CASRVDRVSPLHF.

The rearrangement uses TRBV2 and TRBJ1-1; TRBD1 is a possible D gene (5 bases). Germline V gives CDR1 SNHLY, CDR2 FYNNEI. This CDR3 is built from 12 residues. The V end lost 7 bases, the J end lost 4 bases, and 10 bases lay between the germline ends. This chain's CDR3 is CASKVGLTEAFF. The CDR3 DNA follows: TGTGCCAGCAAGGTGGGGCTCACTGAAGCTTTCTTT.

The V and J genes are TRBV7-8 and TRBJ1-6; 7 bases map to TRBD1. V was clipped by 6 bases and J by 10 bases; unmatched bases: 9. The CDR3 is 14 residues long. The germline gives CDR1 SGHVS, CDR2 FQNEAQ. The DNA of the CDR3 is TGTGCCAGCAGGCCAGGGGGAGAGAGGTCACCCCTCCACTTT. The encoded protein is CASRPGGERSPLHF.

The chain uses TRBV7-2 and TRBJ1-6; TRBD1 matches at 8 bases. The length of the CDR3 is 15 residues. CDR1 and CDR2 from the germline V gene are SGHTA and FQGNSA. The trim removed 2 bases at V and 5 bases at J, leaving 2 bases unmatched. The CDR3 is CASSLMGQDNSPLHF. Here the CDR3 DNA reads TGTGCCAGCAGCTTAATGGGACAGGATAATTCACCCCTCCACTTT.

The count of this clone is one. J is TRBJ1-1 and V is TRBV18; TRBD1 agrees at 9 bases. In germline, CDR1 is KGHSH, CDR2 LQKENI. V shed 2 bases, J shed 5 bases, and the junction held 9 bases outside the gene matches. The CDR3 contains 16 residues. CDR3: CASSPKTGGDSTEAFF. In nucleotides, the CDR3 is TGTGCCAGCTCACCAAAAACAGGGGGCGACTCAACTGAAGCTTTCTTT.

This chain connects TRBV4-1 to TRBJ2-7; TRBD1 matches at 7 bases. CDR3 length equals 13 residues. In germline, CDR1 is MGHRA, CDR2 YSYEKL. The ends lost 4 bases at V and 3 bases at J; junction bases unmatched: 3. The CDR3 here is CASSLQGDYEQYF. In DNA form, the CDR3 reads TGCGCCAGCAGCCTCCAGGGGGACTACGAGCAGTACTTC.

V and J are TRBV4-1 and TRBJ1-5; no clear D gene. Germline CDR1 and CDR2: MGHRA and YSYEKL. CDR3 size: 14 residues. The ends were cut back, 3 bases at V and 5 bases at J, with 11 bases in the middle. In nucleotides, the CDR3 is TGCGCCAGCAGCCACCTCCTACTGGATCAGCCCCAGCATTTT. This encodes CASSHLLLDQPQHF.